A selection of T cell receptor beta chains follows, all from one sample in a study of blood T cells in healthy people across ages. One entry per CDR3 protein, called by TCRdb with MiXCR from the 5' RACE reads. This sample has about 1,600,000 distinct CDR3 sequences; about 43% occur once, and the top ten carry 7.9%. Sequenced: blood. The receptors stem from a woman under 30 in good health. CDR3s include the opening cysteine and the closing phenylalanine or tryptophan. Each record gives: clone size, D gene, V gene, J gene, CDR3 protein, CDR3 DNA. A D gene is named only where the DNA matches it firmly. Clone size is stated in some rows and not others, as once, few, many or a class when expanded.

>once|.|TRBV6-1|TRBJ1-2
CASSEVVGGYTF
TGTGCCAGCAGTGAGGTCGTTGGCGGCTACACCTTC
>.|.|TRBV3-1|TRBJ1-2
CASSQDRPGGGGYTF
TGTGCCAGCAGCCAAGATCGCCCCGGGGGCGGCGGCTACACCTTC
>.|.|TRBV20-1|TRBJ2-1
CSARDYGGSNNEQFF
TGCAGTGCTAGAGATTACGGGGGTTCTAACAATGAGCAGTTCTTC
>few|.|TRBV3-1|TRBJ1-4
CASSHITEKLFF
TGTGCCAGCAGCCACATAACTGAAAAACTGTTTTTT
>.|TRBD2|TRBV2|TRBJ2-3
CASSGASGGVAQYF
TGTGCCAGCAGCGGGGCTAGCGGGGGTGTGGCGCAGTATTTT
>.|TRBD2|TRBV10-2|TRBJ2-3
CASSAPSGTTDTQYF
TGCGCCAGCAGTGCTCCTAGCGGGACGACAGATACGCAGTATTTT
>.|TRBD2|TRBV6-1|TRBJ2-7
CASSKLAFGAEQYF
TGTGCCAGCAGTAAACTAGCGTTTGGGGCCGAGCAGTACTTC
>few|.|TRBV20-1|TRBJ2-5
CSASPGQETQYF
TGCAGTGCTTCCCCGGGACAAGAGACCCAGTACTTC
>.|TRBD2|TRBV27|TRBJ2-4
CASSPNLAGVRNTQYF
TGTGCCAGCAGTCCTAACTTAGCGGGAGTACGGAACACTCAGTACTTC
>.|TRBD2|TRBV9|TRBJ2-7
CASTRTLDGAWREEDEQYF
TGTGCCAGCACCAGAACACTCGATGGTGCGTGGCGGGAGGAGGACGAGCAGTACTTC
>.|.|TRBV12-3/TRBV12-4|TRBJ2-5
CASSLFESRGGASLKYQETQYF
TGTGCCAGCAGTTTGTTTGAATCGCGCGGCGGGGCGAGCCTCAAGTACCAAGAGACCCAGTACTTC
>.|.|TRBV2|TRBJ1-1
CASSELGGKYTEAFF
TGTGCCAGCAGTGAATTAGGGGGAAAGTACACTGAAGCTTTCTTT
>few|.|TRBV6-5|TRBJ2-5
CASSYFRNQETQYF
TGTGCCAGCAGTTACTTTAGGAATCAAGAGACCCAGTACTTC
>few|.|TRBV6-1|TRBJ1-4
CASSEASGTNEKLFF
TGTGCCAGCAGTGAAGCTAGCGGTACTAATGAAAAACTGTTTTTT
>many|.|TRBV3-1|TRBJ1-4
CASSQHLGEKLFF
TGTGCCAGCAGCCAACACCTTGGTGAAAAACTGTTTTTT
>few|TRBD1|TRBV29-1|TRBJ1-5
CSVVEGASNQPQHF
TGCAGCGTTGTTGAGGGGGCGAGCAATCAGCCCCAGCATTTT
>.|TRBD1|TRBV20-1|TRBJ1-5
CSAGRQGIGSNQPQHF
TGCAGTGCTGGCCGACAGGGAATTGGTAGCAATCAGCCCCAGCATTTT
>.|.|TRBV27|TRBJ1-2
CASSSPEDGYTF
TGTGCCAGCAGCTCCCCGGAGGACGGCTACACCTTC
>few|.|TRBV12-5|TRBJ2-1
CASGAGTYNEQFF
TGTGCTAGTGGTGCAGGGACCTACAATGAGCAGTTCTTC
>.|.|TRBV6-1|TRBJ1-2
CAIWTAVCGYTF
TGTGCCATTTGGACCGCTGTTTGTGGCTACACCTTC
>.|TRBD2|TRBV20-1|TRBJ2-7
CSLLGGGWDEQYF
TGCAGTTTACTAGGCGGGGGGTGGGACGAGCAGTACTTC
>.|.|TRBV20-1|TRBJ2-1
CSASLDPASYNEQFF
TGCAGTGCTAGCTTGGACCCGGCCTCCTACAATGAGCAGTTCTTC
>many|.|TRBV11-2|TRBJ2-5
CASSSGTLYQETQYF
TGTGCCAGCAGCTCCGGGACTTTGTACCAAGAGACCCAGTACTTC
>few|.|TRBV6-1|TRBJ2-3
CASSEALHRGGADTQYF
TGTGCCAGCAGTGAAGCGCTTCATCGGGGTGGAGCAGATACGCAGTATTTT
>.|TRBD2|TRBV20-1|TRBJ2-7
CSARGGGAFEQYF
TGCAGTGCTAGAGGCGGGGGGGCGTTTGAGCAGTACTTC
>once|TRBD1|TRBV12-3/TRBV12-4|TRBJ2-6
CASSPGTGGAGANVLTF
TGTGCCAGCAGTCCCGGGACAGGGGGCGCTGGGGCCAACGTCCTGACTTTC
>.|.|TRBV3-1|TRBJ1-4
CASSQGQREKLFF
TGTGCCAGCAGCCAAGGACAGCGCGAAAAACTGTTTTTT
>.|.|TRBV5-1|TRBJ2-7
CASSMDNSYEQYF
TGCGCCAGCAGCATGGACAACTCCTACGAGCAGTACTTC
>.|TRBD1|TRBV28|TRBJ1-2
CASSTGQGTSYGYTF
TGTGCCAGCAGCACAGGACAGGGTACATCCTATGGCTACACCTTC
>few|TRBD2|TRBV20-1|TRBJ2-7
CSARDGVKETSGNLVHEQYF
TGCAGTGCTAGAGATGGTGTGAAGGAGACTAGCGGTAATCTGGTCCACGAGCAGTACTTC
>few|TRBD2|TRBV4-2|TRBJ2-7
CASSDVGGGWTSAVYEQYF
TGTGCCAGCAGCGATGTCGGTGGAGGGTGGACTAGCGCCGTCTACGAGCAGTACTTC